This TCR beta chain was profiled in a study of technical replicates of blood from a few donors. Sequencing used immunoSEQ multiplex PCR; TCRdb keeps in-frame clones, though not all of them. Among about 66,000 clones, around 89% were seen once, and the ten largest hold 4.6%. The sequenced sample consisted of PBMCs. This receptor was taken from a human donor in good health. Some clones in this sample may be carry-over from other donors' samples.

CDR3 sequence reads: CASSVGGTGGVYEQYF. CDR3 in DNA: TGTGCCAGCAGCGTAGGAGGGACAGGGGGCGTATACGAGCAGTACTTC. The gene calls are TRBV9 and TRBJ2-7; 12 bases are a match to TRBD1. The V and J ends lost 0 bases and 4 bases, in that order; junction bases with no gene match: 5. The germline V gene encodes CDR1 SGDLS and CDR2 YYNGEE. The CDR3 runs to 16 residues.